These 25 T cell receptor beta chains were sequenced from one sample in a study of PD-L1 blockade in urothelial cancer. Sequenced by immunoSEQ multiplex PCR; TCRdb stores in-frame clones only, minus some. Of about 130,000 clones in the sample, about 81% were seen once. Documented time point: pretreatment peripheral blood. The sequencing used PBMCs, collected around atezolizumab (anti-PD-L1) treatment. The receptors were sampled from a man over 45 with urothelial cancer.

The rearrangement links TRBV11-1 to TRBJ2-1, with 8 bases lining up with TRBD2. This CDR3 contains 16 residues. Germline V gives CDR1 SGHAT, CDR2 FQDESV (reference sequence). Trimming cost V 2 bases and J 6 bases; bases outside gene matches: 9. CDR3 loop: CASSLLPGGLINEQFF. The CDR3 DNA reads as TGTGCCAGCAGCTTATTACCGGGAGGGCTTATCAATGAGCAGTTCTTC.

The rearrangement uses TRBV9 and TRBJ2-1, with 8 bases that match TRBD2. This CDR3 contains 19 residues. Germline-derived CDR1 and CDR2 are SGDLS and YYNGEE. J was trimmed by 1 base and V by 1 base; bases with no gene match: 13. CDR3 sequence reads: CASSVTGGRLALSYNEQFF. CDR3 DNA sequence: TGTGCCAGCAGCGTAACGGGGGGGAGACTAGCATTGTCCTACAATGAGCAGTTCTTC.

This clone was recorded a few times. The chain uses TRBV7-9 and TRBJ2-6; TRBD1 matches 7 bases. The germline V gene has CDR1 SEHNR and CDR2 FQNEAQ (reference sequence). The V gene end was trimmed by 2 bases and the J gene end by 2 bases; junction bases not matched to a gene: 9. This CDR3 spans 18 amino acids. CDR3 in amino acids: CASSLYGKGATGANVLTF. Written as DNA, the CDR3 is TGTGCCAGCAGCTTATATGGGAAGGGGGCTACTGGGGCCAACGTCCTGACTTTC.

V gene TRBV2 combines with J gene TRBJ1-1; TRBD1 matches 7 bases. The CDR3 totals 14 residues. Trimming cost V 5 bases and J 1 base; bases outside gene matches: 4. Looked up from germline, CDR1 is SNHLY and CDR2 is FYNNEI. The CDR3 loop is CASSLDRRNTEAFF. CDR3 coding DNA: TGTGCCAGCAGTCTGGACAGGAGGAACACTGAAGCTTTCTTT. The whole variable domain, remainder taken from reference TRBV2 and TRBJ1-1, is EPEVTQTPSHQVTQMGQEVILRCVPISNHLYFYWYRQILGQKVEFLVSFYNNEISEKSEIFDDQFSVERPDGSNFTLKIRSTKLEDSAMYFCASSLDRRNTEAFFGQGTRLTVV.

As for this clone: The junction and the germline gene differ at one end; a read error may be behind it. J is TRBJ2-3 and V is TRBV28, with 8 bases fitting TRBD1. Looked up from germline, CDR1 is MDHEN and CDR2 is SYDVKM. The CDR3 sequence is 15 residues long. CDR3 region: CASSFFQGATYTQYF. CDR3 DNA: TGTGCCAGCAGTTTTTTCCAGGGGGCCACATATACGCAGTATTTT.

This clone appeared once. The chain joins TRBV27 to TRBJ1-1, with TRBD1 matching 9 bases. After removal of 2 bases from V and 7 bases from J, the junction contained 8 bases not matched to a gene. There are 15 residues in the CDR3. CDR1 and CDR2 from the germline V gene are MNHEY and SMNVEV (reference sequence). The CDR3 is CASSLGGTGRNEAFF. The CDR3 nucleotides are TGTGCCAGCAGTTTAGGGGGGACAGGGAGGAATGAAGCTTTCTTT.

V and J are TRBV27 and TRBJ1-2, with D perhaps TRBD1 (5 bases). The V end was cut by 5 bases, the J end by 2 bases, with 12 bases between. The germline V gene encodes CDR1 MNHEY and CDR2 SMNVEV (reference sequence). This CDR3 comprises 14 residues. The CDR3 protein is CASSRTDTNYGYTF. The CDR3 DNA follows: TGTGCCAGCAGTCGAACGGACACAAACTATGGCTACACCTTC.

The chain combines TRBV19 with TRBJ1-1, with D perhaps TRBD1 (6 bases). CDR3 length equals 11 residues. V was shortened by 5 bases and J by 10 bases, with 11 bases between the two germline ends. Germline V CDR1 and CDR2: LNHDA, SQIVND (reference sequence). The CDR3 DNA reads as TGTGCCAGTAGTTGGGGGCAGGGAGCTTTCTTT. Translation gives CASSWGQGAFF.

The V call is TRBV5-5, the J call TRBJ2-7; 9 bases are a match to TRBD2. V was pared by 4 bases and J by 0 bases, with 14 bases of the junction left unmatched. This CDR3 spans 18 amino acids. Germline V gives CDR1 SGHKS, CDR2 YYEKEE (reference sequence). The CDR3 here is CASSLTIYLAGNSYEQYF. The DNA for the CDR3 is TGTGCCAGCAGCCTAACAATCTACCTAGCGGGGAACTCCTACGAGCAGTACTTC. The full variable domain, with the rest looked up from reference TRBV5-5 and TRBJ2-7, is DAGVTQSPTHLIKTRGQQVTLRCSPISGHKSVSWYQQVLGQGPQFIFQYYEKEERGRGNFPDRFSARQFPNYSSELNVNALLLGDSALYLCASSLTIYLAGNSYEQYFGPGTRLTVT.

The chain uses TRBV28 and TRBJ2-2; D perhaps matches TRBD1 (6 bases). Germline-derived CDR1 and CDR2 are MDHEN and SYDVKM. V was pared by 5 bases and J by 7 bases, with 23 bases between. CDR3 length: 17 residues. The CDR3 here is CASSPGLVRGVVGELFF. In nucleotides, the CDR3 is TGTGCCAGCAGTCCCGGTTTGGTCAGGGGTGTTGTCGGGGAGCTGTTTTTT.

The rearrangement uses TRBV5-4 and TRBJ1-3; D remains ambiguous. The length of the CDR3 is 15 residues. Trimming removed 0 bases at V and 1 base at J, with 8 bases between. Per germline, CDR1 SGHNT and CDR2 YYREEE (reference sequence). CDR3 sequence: CASSLDAGSGNTIYF. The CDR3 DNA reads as TGTGCCAGCAGCTTGGACGCAGGTTCTGGAAACACCATATATTTT.

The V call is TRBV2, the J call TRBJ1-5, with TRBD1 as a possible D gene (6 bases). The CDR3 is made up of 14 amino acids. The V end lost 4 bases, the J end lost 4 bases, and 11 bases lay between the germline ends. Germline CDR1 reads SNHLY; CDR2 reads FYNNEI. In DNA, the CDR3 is TGTGCCAGCAGTGTGGGGACACAGAATCAGCCCCAGCATTTT. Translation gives CASSVGTQNQPQHF. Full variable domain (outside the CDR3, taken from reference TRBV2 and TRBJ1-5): EPEVTQTPSHQVTQMGQEVILRCVPISNHLYFYWYRQILGQKVEFLVSFYNNEISEKSEIFDDQFSVERPDGSNFTLKIRSTKLEDSAMYFCASSVGTQNQPQHFGDGTRLSIL.

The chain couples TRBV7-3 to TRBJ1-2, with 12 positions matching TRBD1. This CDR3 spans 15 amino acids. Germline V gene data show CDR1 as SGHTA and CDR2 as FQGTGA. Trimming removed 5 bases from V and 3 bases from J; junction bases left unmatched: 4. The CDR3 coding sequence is TGTGCCAGCAGCCCAGGGACAGGGGGCGACTATGGCTACACCTTC. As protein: CASSPGTGGDYGYTF.

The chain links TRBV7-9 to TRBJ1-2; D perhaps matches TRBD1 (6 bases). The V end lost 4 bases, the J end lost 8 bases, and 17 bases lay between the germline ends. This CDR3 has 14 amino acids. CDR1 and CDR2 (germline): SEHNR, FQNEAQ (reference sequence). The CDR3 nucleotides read TGTGCCAGCAGCTCGCCGGGACATAGTATGGGCTACACCTTC. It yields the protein CASSSPGHSMGYTF.

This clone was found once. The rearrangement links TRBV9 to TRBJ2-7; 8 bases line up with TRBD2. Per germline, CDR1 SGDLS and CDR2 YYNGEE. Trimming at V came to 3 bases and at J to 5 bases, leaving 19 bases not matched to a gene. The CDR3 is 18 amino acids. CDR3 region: CASSALPNSGTRPHEQYF. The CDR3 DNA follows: TGTGCCAGCAGCGCCCTTCCGAACTCCGGGACTAGGCCCCACGAGCAGTACTTC. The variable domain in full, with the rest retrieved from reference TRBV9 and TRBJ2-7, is DSGVTQTPKHLITATGQRVTLRCSPRSGDLSVYWYQQSLDQGLQFLIQYYNGEERAKGNILERFSAQQFPDLHSELNLSSLELGDSALYFCASSALPNSGTRPHEQYFGPGTRLTVT.

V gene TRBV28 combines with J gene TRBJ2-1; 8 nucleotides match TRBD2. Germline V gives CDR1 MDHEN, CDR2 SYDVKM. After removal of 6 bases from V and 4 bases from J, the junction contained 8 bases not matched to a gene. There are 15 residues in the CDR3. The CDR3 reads CASSPYTSGYNEQFF. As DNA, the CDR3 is TGTGCCAGCAGCCCCTATACTAGCGGTTACAATGAGCAGTTCTTC. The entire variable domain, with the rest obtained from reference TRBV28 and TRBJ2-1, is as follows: DVKVTQSSRYLVKRTGEKVFLECVQDMDHENMFWYRQDPGLGLRLIYFSYDVKMKEKGDIPEGYSVSREKKERFSLILESASTNQTSMYLCASSPYTSGYNEQFFGPGTRLTVL.

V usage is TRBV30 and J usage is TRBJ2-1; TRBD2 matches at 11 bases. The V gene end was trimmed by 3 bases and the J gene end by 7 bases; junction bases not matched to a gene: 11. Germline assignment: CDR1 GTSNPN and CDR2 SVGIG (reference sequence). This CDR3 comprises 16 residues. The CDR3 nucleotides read TGTGCCTGGAGCCTCTTGACTAGCGGGATCGGTAATGAGCAGTTCTTC. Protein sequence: CAWSLLTSGIGNEQFF.

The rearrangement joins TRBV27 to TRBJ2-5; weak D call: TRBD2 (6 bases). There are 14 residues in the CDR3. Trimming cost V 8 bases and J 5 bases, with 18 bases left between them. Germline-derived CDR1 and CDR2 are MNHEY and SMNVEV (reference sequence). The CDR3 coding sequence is TGTGCCAGCGCCCGGGACTTTACCTGGGAGACCCAGTACTTC. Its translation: CASARDFTWETQYF.

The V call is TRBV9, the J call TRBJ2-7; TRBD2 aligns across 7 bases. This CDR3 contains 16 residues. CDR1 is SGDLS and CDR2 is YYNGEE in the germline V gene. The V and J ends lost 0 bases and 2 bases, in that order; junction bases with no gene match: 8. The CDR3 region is CASSVDLVAGAYEQYF. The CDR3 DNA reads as TGTGCCAGCAGCGTAGATTTGGTAGCGGGCGCCTACGAGCAGTACTTC.

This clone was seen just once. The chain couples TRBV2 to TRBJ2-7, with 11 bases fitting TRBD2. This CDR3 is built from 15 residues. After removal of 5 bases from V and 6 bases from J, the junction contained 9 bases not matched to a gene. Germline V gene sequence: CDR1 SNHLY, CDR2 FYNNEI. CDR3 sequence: CASSLNGLAGSEQYF. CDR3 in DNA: TGTGCCAGCAGTCTCAACGGACTAGCGGGTTCCGAGCAGTACTTC.

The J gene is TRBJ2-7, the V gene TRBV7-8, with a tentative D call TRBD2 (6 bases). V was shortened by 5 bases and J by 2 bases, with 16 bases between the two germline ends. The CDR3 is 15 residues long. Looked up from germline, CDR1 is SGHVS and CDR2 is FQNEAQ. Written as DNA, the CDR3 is TGTGCCAGCAGCCGCTTGGGCGGGAAAACCTACGAGCAGTACTTC. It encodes CASSRLGGKTYEQYF.

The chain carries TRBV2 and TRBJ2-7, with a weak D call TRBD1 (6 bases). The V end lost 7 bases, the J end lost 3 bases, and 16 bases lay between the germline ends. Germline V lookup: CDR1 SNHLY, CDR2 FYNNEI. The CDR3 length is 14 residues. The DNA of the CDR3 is TGTGCCAGCATGAAAGACAGGAATGACTACGAGCAGTACTTC. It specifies CASMKDRNDYEQYF.

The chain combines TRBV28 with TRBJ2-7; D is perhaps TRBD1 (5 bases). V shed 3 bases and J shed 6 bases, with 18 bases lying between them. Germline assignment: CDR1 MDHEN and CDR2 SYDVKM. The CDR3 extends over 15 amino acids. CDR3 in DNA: TGTGCCAGCAGTTTTGTTATGGTTTCCACAGGCGAGCAGTACTTC. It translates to CASSFVMVSTGEQYF.

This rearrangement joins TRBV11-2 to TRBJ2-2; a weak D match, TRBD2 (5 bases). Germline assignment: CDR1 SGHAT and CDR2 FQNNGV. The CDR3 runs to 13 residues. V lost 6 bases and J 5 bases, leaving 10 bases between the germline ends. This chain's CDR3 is CASRPTRTGELFF. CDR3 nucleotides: TGTGCCAGCAGACCTACTAGGACCGGGGAGCTGTTTTTT.

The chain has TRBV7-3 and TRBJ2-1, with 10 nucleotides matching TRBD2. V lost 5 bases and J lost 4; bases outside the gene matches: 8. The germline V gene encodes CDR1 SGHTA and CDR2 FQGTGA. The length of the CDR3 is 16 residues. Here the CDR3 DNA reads TGTGCCAGCAGCCCCGAGGAGCGGGGGGGTTACAATGAGCAGTTCTTC. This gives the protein CASSPEERGGYNEQFF. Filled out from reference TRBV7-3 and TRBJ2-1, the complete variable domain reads GAGVSQTPSNKVTEKGKYVELRCDPISGHTALYWYRQSLGQGPEFLIYFQGTGAADDSGLPNDRFFAVRPEGSVSTLKIQRTERGDSAVYLCASSPEERGGYNEQFFGPGTRLTVL.